This record covers a single TCR beta chain. Its antigen is not identified. PCR used 60 Vbeta primers and 13 Jbeta primers. Clones were sequenced by immunoSEQ multiplex PCR, and TCRdb holds only the in-frame ones, with some missing. The profile shows 250,000 to 350,000 clones, about nine tenths of them singletons. This record belongs to a study of cytomegalovirus exposure and HLA in healthy donors. Points from the study as a whole: The study labeled about 160 TCR beta chains cytomegalovirus-associated.

The CDR3 extends over 13 amino acids. The V gene lost 2 bases and the J gene lost 8 bases, with 12 bases spanning the gap. Germline loops: CDR1 SGHTA, CDR2 FQGNSA. This chain uses TRBV7-2 with TRBJ1-1; D remains unclear. This receptor was obtained from a man aged 35-49 years in good health and CMV-seropositive. Sequencing used PBMCs. Here the CDR3 reads CASSLTGWQEAFF. The CDR3, as DNA: TGTGCCAGCAGCTTAACGGGTTGGCAGGAAGCTTTCTTT.